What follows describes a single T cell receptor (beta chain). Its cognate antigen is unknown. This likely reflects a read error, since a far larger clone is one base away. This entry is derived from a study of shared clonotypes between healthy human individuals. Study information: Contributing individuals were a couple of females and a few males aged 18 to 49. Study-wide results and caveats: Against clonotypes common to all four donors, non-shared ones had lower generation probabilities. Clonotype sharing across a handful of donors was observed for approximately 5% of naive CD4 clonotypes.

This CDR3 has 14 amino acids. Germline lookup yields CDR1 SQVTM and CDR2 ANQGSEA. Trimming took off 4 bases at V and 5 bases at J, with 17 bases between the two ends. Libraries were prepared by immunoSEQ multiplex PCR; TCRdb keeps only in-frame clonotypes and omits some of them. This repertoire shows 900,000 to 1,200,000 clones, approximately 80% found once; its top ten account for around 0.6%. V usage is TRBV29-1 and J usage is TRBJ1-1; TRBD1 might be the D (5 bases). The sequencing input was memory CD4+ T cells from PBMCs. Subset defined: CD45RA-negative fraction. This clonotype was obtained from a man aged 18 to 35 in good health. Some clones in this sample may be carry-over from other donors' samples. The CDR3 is CSVGGGKGATEAFF. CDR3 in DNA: TGCAGCGTTGGGGGGGGAAAGGGAGCAACTGAAGCTTTCTTT.